This T cell receptor (beta chain) was profiled in a study of Tregs in tolerant kidney transplant recipients (dated by TCRdb to about 2019). For context, the study as a whole: Before combined kidney and bone marrow transplantation, this study identified donor-specific regulatory T cells using TCRbeta sequencing and then followed those same cells after transplant. TCRbeta repertoire sequencing was used in 3 healthy controls to compare several methods for expanding Tregs specific for an allogeneic donor.

Thawed PBMCs were FACS-sorted into unstimulated Tregs (CD4+CD25+CD127-), CD4+ non-Tregs (CD4+CD25-), CD4 cells and CD8 cells. Blood from healthy controls was obtained either as purchased buffy coats or from healthy volunteers. Healthy control blood was separated into PBMCs by Ficoll density gradient and cryopreserved, and patient PBMCs were collected both before and after transplant. Study-wide conclusions, independent of this receptor: The most biologically relevant and donor-specific TCRbeta repertoire appeared to be identified by expanding Tregs with activated donor B cells. The study was constrained by small patient numbers, and validation of the findings is required in larger populations and under other immunosuppression protocols. Biological reproducibility was not directly addressed, though technical replication error appeared minimal.

This clone turned up a few times. Its binding antigen is unknown. No much larger clonotype is one base removed from it; base qualities were not supplied. Genomic DNA was extracted from sorted cells with the QIAGEN DNeasy Blood and Tissue Kit for TCRbeta CDR3 sequencing. High-throughput TCRbeta CDR3 sequencing, including PCR amplification with bias correction and internal controls, was performed commercially through immunoSEQ. The study's own analysis went as follows. Unique productive TCRbeta sequences were defined by CDR3 nucleotide sequence where primers matched, and otherwise by CDR3 amino acid sequence together with Vbeta and Jbeta genes. Sorting error was corrected by removing sequences shared between sorted populations at a frequency ratio of 2:1 or less, and the remaining shared sequences were assigned to the higher population. A sequence counted as donor-reactive if, in CFSE-low cells, the sequence had a frequency of at least 0.01% and was expanded at least 5-fold compared with unstimulated cells. Jensen-Shannon divergence, calculated on the top 100 TCRbeta sequences ranked by frequency, was used to quantify repertoire divergence. For samples with multiple sequencing runs, sorting error was corrected in each run separately before the runs were combined. This is the immuneACCESS table as TCRdb keeps it, with only in-frame sequences that have V and J called. A part of the clones is gone; compared with another copy, unresolved V genes explain less than half, and the rest is unexplained. V, J and clone size reflect that table, while D and trimming were determined from the DNA. The sample data list 80,000 to 90,000 clones, and roughly nine tenths of these were observed just once. The top ten clonotypes cover roughly 4.7% of the sample.

Based on the germline V gene (reference sequence), the CDR1 and CDR2 sequences are SGHKS and YYEKEE. From the cysteine through the phenylalanine, the CDR3 covers 15 amino acids. CDR3 DNA only is kept here, 45 bases in frame from base 1. V is pruned by 4 bases and J by 2 bases, leaving 9 bases of the junction without a gene match. The receptor was isolated from a human donor in good health. The rearranged chain carries TRBV5-5 and TRBJ2-7; 7 central nucleotides agree with TRBD1. Material for sequencing was CD8+ T cells from blood. The CDR3 protein sequence reads: CASSQETGHPYEQYF. Read as DNA, the sequence is TGTGCCAGCAGCCAAGAGACAGGGCATCCCTACGAGCAGTACTTC.